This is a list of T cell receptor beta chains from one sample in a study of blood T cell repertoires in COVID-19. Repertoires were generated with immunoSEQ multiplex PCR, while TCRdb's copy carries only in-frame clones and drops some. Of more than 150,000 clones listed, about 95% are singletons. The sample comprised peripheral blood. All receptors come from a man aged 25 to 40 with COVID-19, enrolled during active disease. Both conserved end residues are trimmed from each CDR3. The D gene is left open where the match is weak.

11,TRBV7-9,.,ASSLERHYEQY
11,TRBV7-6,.,ASSGHLNTEAF
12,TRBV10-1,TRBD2,ASSGLAGSYEQY
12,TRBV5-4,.,ASSLSQGLETQY
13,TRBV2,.,ASGGGRGSNSPLH
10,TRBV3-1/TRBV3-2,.,ASSQGDSPYT
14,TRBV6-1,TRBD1,ASSEPGQAGSTEAF
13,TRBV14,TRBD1,ASSPLDRADNEQF
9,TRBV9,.,ASSTTGGYT
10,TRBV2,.,ASSDLPQGYT
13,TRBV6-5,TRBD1,ASRQNRGPNTEAF
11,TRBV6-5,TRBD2,ASSSGETDTQY
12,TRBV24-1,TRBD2,ATRGLVLRETQY
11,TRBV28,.,ASSPLANYGYT
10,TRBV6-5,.,ASSYPRGGYT
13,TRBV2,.,ASSERGNYNSPLH
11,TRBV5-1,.,ASSVGDTETQY
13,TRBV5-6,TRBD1,ASSQNWDRVYEQY
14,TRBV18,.,ASSPGAMSLGTEAF
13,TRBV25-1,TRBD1,ASSKGTGINSPLH
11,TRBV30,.,AWTPQVEYGYT
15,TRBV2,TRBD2,ASSEASGGWSTDTQY